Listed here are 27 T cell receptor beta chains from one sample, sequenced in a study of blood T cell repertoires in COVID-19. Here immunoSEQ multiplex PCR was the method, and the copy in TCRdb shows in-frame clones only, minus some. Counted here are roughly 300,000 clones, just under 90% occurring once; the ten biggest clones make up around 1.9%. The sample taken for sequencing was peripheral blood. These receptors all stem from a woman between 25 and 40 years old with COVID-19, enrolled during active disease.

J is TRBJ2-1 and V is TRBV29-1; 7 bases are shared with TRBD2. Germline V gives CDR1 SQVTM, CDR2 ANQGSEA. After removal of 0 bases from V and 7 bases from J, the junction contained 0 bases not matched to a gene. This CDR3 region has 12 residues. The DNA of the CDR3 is TGCAGCGTTGAAGAGGGGGGGAATGAGCAGTTCTTC. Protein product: CSVEEGGNEQFF.

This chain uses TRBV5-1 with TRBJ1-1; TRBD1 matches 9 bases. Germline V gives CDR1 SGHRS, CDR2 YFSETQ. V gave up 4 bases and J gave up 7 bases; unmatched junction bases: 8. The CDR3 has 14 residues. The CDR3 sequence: CASSPRTGANEAFF. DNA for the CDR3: TGCGCCAGCAGCCCTAGGACAGGGGCGAATGAAGCTTTCTTT.

The CDR3 DNA follows: TGTGCCAGTAGTGACACAGGGGTTTATCAGCCCCAGCATTTT. Protein: CASSDTGVYQPQHF. The chain is built from TRBV19 and TRBJ1-5; 7 nucleotides align to TRBD1. Germline V gives CDR1 LNHDA, CDR2 SQIVND (reference sequence). Trimming removed 5 bases from V and 5 bases from J; junction bases left unmatched: 6. The CDR3 runs to 14 residues. Looking up the rest from reference TRBV19 and TRBJ1-5 gives the full variable domain: DGGITQSPKYLFRKEGQNVTLSCEQNLNHDAMYWYRQDPGQGLRLIYYSQIVNDFQKGDIAEGYSVSREKKESFPLTVTSAQKNPTAFYLCASSDTGVYQPQHFGDGTRLSIL.

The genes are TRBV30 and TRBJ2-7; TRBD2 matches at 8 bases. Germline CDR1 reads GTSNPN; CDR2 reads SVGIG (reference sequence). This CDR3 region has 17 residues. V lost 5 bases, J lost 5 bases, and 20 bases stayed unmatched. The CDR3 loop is CAWRWYGGASRGNEQYV. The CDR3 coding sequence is TGTGCCTGGCGGTGGTACGGGGGGGCCTCAAGGGGTAACGAGCAGTACGTC.

The CDR3 DNA reads TGTGCCAGCACCCGGGACAGACACACTGAAGCTTTCTTT. Amino acids: CASTRDRHTEAFF. This sequence joins TRBV2 and TRBJ1-1, with 7 bases lining up with TRBD1. Germline CDR1 and CDR2: SNHLY and FYNNEI. The trim removed 7 bases at V and 3 bases at J, leaving 5 bases unmatched. The CDR3 length is 13 residues.

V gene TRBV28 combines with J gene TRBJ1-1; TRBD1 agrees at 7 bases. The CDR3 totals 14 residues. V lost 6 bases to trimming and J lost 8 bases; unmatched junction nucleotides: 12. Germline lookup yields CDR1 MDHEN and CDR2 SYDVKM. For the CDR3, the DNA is TGTGCCAGCAGATCGCCCTCCGACAGGGCCGAAGCTTTCTTT. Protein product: CASRSPSDRAEAFF.

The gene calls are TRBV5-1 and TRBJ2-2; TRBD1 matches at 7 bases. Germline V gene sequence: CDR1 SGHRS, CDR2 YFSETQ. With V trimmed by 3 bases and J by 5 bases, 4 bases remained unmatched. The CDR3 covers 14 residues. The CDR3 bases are TGCGCCAGCAGCTATTCACAGGGGACCGGGGAGCTGTTTTTT. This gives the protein CASSYSQGTGELFF.

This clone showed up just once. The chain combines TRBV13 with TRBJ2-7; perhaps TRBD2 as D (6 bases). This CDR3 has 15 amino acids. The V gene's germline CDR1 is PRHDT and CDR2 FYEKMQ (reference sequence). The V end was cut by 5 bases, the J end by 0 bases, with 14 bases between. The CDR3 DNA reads TGTGCCAGCAGCCAACCCCGGGGGTACTCCTACGAGCAGTACTTC. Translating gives CASSQPRGYSYEQYF. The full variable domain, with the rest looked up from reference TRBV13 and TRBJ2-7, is AAGVIQSPRHLIKEKRETATLKCYPIPRHDTVYWYQQGPGQDPQFLISFYEKMQSDKGSIPDRFSAQQFSDYHSELNMSSLELGDSALYFCASSQPRGYSYEQYFGPGTRLTVT.

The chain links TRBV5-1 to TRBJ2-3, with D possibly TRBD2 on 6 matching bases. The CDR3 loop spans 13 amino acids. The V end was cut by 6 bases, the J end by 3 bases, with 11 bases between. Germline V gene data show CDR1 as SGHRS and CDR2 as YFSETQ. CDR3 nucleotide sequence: TGCGCCAGCACCCCGGAGGGGACAGATACGCAGTATTTT. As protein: CASTPEGTDTQYF.

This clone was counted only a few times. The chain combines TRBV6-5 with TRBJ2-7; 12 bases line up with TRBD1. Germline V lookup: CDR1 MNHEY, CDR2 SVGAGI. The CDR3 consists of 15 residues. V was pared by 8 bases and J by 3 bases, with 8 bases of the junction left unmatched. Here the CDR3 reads CASRLRDRGLYEQYV. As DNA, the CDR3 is TGTGCCAGCCGCCTCCGGGACAGGGGGCTCTACGAGCAGTACGTC.

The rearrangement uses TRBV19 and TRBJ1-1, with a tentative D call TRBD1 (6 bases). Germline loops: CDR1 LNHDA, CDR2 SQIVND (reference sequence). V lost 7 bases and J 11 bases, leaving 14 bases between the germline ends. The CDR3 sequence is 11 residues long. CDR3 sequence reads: CASTIPGEAFF. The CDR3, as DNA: TGTGCCAGTACAATACCAGGGGAGGCTTTCTTT.

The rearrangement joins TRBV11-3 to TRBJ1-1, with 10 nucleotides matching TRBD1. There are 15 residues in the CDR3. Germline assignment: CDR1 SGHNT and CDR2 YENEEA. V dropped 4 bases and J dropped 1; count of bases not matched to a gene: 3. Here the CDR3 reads CASSSRTGGNTEAFF. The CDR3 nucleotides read TGTGCCAGCAGCTCTCGGACAGGGGGGAACACTGAAGCTTTCTTT.

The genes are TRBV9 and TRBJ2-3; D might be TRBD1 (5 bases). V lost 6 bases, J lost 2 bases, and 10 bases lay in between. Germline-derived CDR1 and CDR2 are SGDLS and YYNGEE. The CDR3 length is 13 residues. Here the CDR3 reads CASTKGYTDTQYF. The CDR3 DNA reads TGTGCCAGCACCAAGGGGTACACAGATACGCAGTATTTT.

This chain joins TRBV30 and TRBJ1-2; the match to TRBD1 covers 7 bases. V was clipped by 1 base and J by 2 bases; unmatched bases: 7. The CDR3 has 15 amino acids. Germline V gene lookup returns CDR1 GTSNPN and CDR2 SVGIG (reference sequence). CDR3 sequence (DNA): TGTGCCTGGAGTGAAGGGGGCAGATTAAACTATGGCTACACCTTC. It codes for CAWSEGGRLNYGYTF.

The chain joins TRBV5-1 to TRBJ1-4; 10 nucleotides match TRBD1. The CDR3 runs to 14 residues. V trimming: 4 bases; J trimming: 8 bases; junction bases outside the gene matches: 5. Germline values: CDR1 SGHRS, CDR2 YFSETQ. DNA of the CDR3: TGCGCCAGCAGCACGGGACAGGGGAGCGAAAAACTGTTTTTT. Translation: CASSTGQGSEKLFF.

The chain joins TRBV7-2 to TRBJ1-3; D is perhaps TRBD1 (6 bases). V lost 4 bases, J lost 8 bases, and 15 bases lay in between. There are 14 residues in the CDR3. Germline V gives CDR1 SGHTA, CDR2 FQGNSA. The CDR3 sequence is CASSSRAGVDTIYF. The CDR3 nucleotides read TGTGCCAGCAGCTCTCGCGCAGGGGTGGACACCATATATTTT.

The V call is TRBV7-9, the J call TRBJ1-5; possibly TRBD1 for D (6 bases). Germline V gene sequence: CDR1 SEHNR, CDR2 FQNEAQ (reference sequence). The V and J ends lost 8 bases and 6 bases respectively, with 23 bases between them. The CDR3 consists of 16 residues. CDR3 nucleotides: TGTGCCAGCCAGGGACCGGGGGGCAGCAGTAGTCAGCCCCAGCATTTT. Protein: CASQGPGGSSSQPQHF.

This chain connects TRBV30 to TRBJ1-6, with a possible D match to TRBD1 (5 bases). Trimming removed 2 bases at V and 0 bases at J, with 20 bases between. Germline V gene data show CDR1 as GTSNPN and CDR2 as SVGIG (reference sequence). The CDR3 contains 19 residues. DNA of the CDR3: TGTGCCTGGAGTCGAACCGGGACTCCTGGGAGCTCCTATAATTCACCCCTCCACTTT. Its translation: CAWSRTGTPGSSYNSPLHF.

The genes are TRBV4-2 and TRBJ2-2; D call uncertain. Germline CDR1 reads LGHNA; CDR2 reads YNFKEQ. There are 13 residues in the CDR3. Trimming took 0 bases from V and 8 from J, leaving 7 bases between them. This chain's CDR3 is CASSQDGLGELFF. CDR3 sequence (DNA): TGTGCCAGCAGCCAAGACGGTTTGGGGGAGCTGTTTTTT.

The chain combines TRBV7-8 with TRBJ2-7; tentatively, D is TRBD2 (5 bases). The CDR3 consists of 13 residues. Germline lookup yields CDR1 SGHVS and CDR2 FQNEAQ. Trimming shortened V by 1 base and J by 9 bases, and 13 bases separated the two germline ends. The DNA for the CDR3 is TGTGCCAGCAGCTTAGTCCCCCGGGGTGGGCAGTACTTC. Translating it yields CASSLVPRGGQYF.

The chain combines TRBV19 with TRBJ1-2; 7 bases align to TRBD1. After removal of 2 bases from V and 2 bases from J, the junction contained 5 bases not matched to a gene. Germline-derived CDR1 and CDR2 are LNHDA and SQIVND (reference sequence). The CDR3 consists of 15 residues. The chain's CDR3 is CASSINDRVNYGYTF. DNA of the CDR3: TGTGCCAGTAGTATAAATGACAGGGTAAACTATGGCTACACCTTC.

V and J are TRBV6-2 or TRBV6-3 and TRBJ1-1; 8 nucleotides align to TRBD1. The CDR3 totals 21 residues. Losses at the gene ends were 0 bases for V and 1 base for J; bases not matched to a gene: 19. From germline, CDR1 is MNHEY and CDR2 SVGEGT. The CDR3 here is CASSYSTRRSHRGLANTEAFF. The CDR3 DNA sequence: TGTGCCAGCAGTTACTCGACTCGACGTTCGCACAGGGGGTTGGCGAACACTGAAGCTTTCTTT.

CDR3 DNA sequence: TGTGCCAGCAGCCAAGTTATTACAGCTCGCTATGGCTACACCTTC. Amino acids: CASSQVITARYGYTF. This sequence joins TRBV4-2 and TRBJ1-2; D ambiguous. The CDR3 contains 15 residues. V was pared by 1 base and J by 4 bases, with 13 bases between. From germline, CDR1 is LGHNA and CDR2 YNFKEQ.

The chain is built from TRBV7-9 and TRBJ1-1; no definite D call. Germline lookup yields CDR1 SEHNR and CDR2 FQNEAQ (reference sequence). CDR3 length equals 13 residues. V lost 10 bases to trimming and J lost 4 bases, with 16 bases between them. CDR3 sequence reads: CATTVSSGTEAFF. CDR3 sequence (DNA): TGTGCCACTACCGTTTCAAGTGGCACTGAAGCTTTCTTT.

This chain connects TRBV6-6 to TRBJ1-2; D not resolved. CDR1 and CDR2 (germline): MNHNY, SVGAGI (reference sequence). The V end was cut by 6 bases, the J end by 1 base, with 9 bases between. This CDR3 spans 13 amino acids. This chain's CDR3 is CASSPGLNYGYTF. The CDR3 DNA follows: TGTGCCAGCAGCCCAGGCCTTAACTATGGCTACACCTTC.

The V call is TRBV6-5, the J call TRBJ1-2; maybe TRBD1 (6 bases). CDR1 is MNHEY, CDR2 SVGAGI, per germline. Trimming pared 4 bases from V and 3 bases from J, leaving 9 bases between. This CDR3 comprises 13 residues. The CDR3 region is CASSWTVDYGYTF. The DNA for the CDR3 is TGTGCCAGCAGTTGGACAGTAGACTATGGCTACACCTTC.

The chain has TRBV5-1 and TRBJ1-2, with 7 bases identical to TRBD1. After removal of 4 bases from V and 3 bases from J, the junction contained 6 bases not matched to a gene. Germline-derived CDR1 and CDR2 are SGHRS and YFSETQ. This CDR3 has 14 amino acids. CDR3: CASSTDRIDYGYTF. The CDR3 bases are TGCGCCAGCAGCACGGACAGGATCGACTATGGCTACACCTTC.